The 29 T cell receptor beta chains in this list originate from one sample, sequenced in a study of cytomegalovirus exposure and HLA in healthy donors (dated by TCRdb to the late 2010s). Library generation was performed with the immunoSEQ multiplex PCR assay. The clones in this table, taken by TCRdb from immuneACCESS, are in-frame only. Not every clone is retained; where verified, under half of the shortfall comes from an unresolved V gene, and the cause of the rest is unknown. The sample includes 300,000 to 400,000 clones, with 70% to 90% observed a single time. The ten biggest clones cover over 0.9% of the sample. The sequencing input was PBMCs. Receptors originate from a man between 25 and 39 years old in good health and CMV-seronegative.

The rearrangement links TRBV27 to TRBJ2-7, with 8 bases aligning to TRBD1. CDR1 is MNHEY and CDR2 is SMNVEV in the germline V gene (reference sequence). J was trimmed by 2 bases and V by 8 bases; bases with no gene match: 11. CDR3 size: 15 residues. For the CDR3, the DNA is TGTGCCAGCTCGTTCTTCGGACAGGGAACCTACGAGCAGTACTTC. This gives the protein CASSFFGQGTYEQYF.

The gene calls are TRBV5-4 and TRBJ2-7, with TRBD1 identical over 7 bases. The CDR3 consists of 12 residues. Trimming took 0 bases from V and 6 from J; bases not matched to a gene: 0. CDR1 is SGHNT and CDR2 is YYREEE in the germline V gene (reference sequence). CDR3 protein: CASSLGQGEQYF. The CDR3, as DNA: TGTGCCAGCAGCTTGGGACAGGGCGAGCAGTACTTC.

This sequence joins TRBV7-9 and TRBJ1-5, with 11 bases fitting TRBD1. CDR3 length: 16 amino acids. In germline, CDR1 is SEHNR, CDR2 FQNEAQ (reference sequence). V trimming: 5 bases; J trimming: 3 bases; junction bases outside the gene matches: 6. CDR3 residues: CASSTGTGGINQPQHF. CDR3 nucleotide sequence: TGTGCCAGCAGCACAGGGACAGGGGGTATCAATCAGCCCCAGCATTTT.

This clone was seen a few times. This rearrangement joins TRBV18 to TRBJ1-1; 9 bases align to TRBD1. The CDR3 is 13 amino acids. V lost 6 bases and J lost 5; bases outside the gene matches: 4. The germline V gene has CDR1 KGHSH and CDR2 LQKENI. The DNA of the CDR3 is TGTGCCAGCTCTCACAGGGGGCTGACTGAAGCTTTCTTT. It specifies CASSHRGLTEAFF.

This chain joins TRBV20-1 and TRBJ1-1; D remains unclear. Germline V gives CDR1 DFQATT, CDR2 SNEGSKA (reference sequence). The CDR3 covers 10 residues. V dropped 3 bases and J dropped 4 bases, with 3 bases sitting between them. The CDR3 DNA is TGCAGTGCTAGCAGCACTGAAGCTTTCTTT. Protein: CSASSTEAFF.

The V call is TRBV19, the J call TRBJ1-4; weak D call: TRBD1 (6 bases). V was trimmed by 7 bases and J by 3 bases, leaving 15 bases between them. Germline V gene sequence: CDR1 LNHDA, CDR2 SQIVND (reference sequence). This CDR3 is built from 15 residues. The CDR3: CASKEGDRANEKLFF. Here the CDR3 DNA reads TGTGCCAGTAAAGAGGGGGATCGAGCTAATGAAAAACTGTTTTTT.

The CDR3 loop is CASSLVQGTEAFF. The DNA for the CDR3 is TGTGCCAGCAGCTTGGTGCAGGGGACTGAAGCTTTCTTT. The gene calls are TRBV11-2 and TRBJ1-1, with D tentatively TRBD1 (6 bases). Trimming removed 3 bases from V and 5 bases from J, with 10 bases in between. Germline lookup yields CDR1 SGHAT and CDR2 FQNNGV. The CDR3 extends over 13 amino acids.

This chain joins TRBV7-5 and TRBJ1-6. TRBV7-5 is marked as a pseudogene. The CDR3 runs to 17 residues. CDR3 loop: CARSRGRGESPCSPLHF. CDR3 sequence (DNA): TGTGCCAGAAGCCGAGGGAGGGGGGAGTCCCCATGTTCACCCCTCCACTTT.

The gene calls are TRBV20-1 and TRBJ2-5; D remains ambiguous. This CDR3 region has 11 residues. Germline V lookup: CDR1 DFQATT, CDR2 SNEGSKA (reference sequence). V dropped 5 bases and J dropped 5 bases, with 9 bases sitting between them. CDR3 sequence reads: CSAEVRETQYF. The CDR3 nucleotides read TGCAGTGCTGAGGTGAGGGAGACCCAGTACTTC.

This clone was counted a few times. CDR3 DNA sequence: TGCAGCGTTGTTTCCGTGGAGGACCACGAGCAGTACTTC. Its translation: CSVVSVEDHEQYF. V is TRBV29-1 and J is TRBJ2-7; a weak D match, TRBD2 (5 bases). Germline-derived CDR1 and CDR2 are SQVTM and ANQGSEA. Trimming stripped 4 bases from V and 5 bases from J, with 15 bases between. The CDR3 consists of 13 residues.

The V gene is TRBV10-1, the J gene TRBJ2-2, with 7 bases that match TRBD1. From germline, CDR1 is WNHNN and CDR2 SYGVQD (reference sequence). This CDR3 comprises 16 residues. Germline trimming cut 5 bases from V and 0 bases from J; bases unmatched to any gene: 6. The CDR3 loop reads CASSNRGHTNTGELFF. CDR3 DNA: TGCGCCAGCAGTAATAGGGGGCATACGAACACCGGGGAGCTGTTTTTT.

The chain joins TRBV5-6 to TRBJ2-3, with D perhaps matching TRBD2 (5 bases). CDR1 and CDR2 (germline): SGHDT, YYEEEE. The CDR3 sequence is 13 residues long. The V and J ends lost 0 bases and 3 bases respectively, with 5 bases between them. CDR3 in DNA: TGTGCCAGCAGCTTGGGGAGGACAGATACGCAGTATTTT. Amino acids: CASSLGRTDTQYF.

This chain joins TRBV6-6 and TRBJ2-7, with D unclear. V was trimmed by 2 bases and J by 3 bases, leaving 14 bases between them. The CDR3 has 15 amino acids. CDR1 and CDR2 from the germline V gene are MNHNY and SVGAGI (reference sequence). The CDR3 spells CASSYRDRGFYEQYF. The CDR3 nucleotides are TGTGCCAGCAGTTACCGAGACCGCGGATTCTACGAGCAGTACTTC.

The CDR3 region has the DNA TGTGCCAGCAGTACCGGCCACGGGGATCAGCCCCAGCATTTT. Translating it yields CASSTGHGDQPQHF. The rearrangement joins TRBV6-5 to TRBJ1-5; D is uncertain. Germline loops: CDR1 MNHEY, CDR2 SVGAGI. Trimming took 5 bases from V and 5 from J, leaving 13 bases between them. The length of the CDR3 is 14 residues.

V gene TRBV5-4 combines with J gene TRBJ2-5, with a tentative D call TRBD2 (5 bases). Germline V gives CDR1 SGHNT, CDR2 YYREEE (reference sequence). The CDR3 extends over 14 amino acids. The V and J ends lost 5 bases and 0 bases respectively, with 11 bases between them. The CDR3 protein is CASSLEGNQETQYF. Written as DNA, the CDR3 is TGTGCCAGCAGTTTAGAGGGAAACCAAGAGACCCAGTACTTC.

V and J are TRBV5-1 and TRBJ1-1; possible D gene TRBD1, 5 bases. From germline, CDR1 is SGHRS and CDR2 YFSETQ. The CDR3 totals 13 residues. Trimming stripped 0 bases from V and 10 bases from J, with 13 bases between. CDR3 DNA sequence: TGCGCCAGCAGCTTGGAAGGGGTCTTTGGAGCTTTCTTT. Translating gives CASSLEGVFGAFF.

This rearrangement joins TRBV2 to TRBJ2-2, with TRBD1 matching 7 bases. Unmatched junction bases numbered 13, after V lost 2 bases and J lost 1 base. The germline gives CDR1 SNHLY, CDR2 FYNNEI. This CDR3 is built from 19 residues. The CDR3 nucleotides read TGTGCCAGCAGTGAACCTCCTACGGGACAGCATGAGAACACCGGGGAGCTGTTTTTT. Protein sequence: CASSEPPTGQHENTGELFF.

This clone was counted once. The gene calls are TRBV5-1 and TRBJ1-2, with TRBD1 as a possible D gene (5 bases). Germline CDR1 and CDR2: SGHRS and YFSETQ. This CDR3 contains 13 residues. V shed 4 bases and J shed 4 bases, with 11 bases lying between them. As DNA, the CDR3 is TGCGCCAGCAGCGGGGGGGTGGCCTATGGCTACACCTTC. This gives the protein CASSGGVAYGYTF.

In DNA, the CDR3 is TGTGCCATCAGTGATGATCGGGGGGCGGGGGATACGCAGTATTTT. It yields the protein CAISDDRGAGDTQYF. This chain connects TRBV10-3 to TRBJ2-3, with TRBD2 as a possible D gene (7 bases). The CDR3 runs to 15 residues. Trimming took 3 bases from V and 6 from J, leaving 16 bases between them. From germline, CDR1 is ENHRY and CDR2 SYGVKD.

The rearrangement uses TRBV4-2 and TRBJ2-6; 7 nucleotides line up with TRBD1. Losses at the gene ends were 5 bases for V and 1 base for J; bases not matched to a gene: 8. This CDR3 is built from 17 residues. Germline V gene data show CDR1 as LGHNA and CDR2 as YNFKEQ. In DNA, the CDR3 is TGTGCCAGCAGCTCCCGGACAGGCTATTCTGGGGCCAACGTCCTGACTTTC. It encodes CASSSRTGYSGANVLTF.

The chain has TRBV19 and TRBJ2-7; the D is unclear. Germline assignment: CDR1 LNHDA and CDR2 SQIVND (reference sequence). Between the trimmed V and J ends, which lost 3 bases and 3 bases, there was a span of 12 bases. The CDR3 length is 14 residues. CDR3 DNA sequence: TGTGCCAGTAGTATTGGAGCGCGCGACTACGAGCAGTACTTC. Its protein is CASSIGARDYEQYF.

The chain recombines TRBV11-2 with TRBJ1-1; D perhaps matches TRBD1 (5 bases). CDR1 is SGHAT, CDR2 FQNNGV, per germline. The CDR3 spans 16 residues. Trimming left V 1 base short and J 5 bases short, with 17 bases between. CDR3 protein: CASSLVFQGGATEAFF. The CDR3 region has the DNA TGTGCCAGCAGCTTAGTCTTCCAGGGTGGGGCAACTGAAGCTTTCTTT.

The count of this clone is one. J is TRBJ2-3 and V is TRBV18, with 9 bases lining up with TRBD2. CDR1 and CDR2 from the germline V gene are KGHSH and LQKENI. This CDR3 has 16 amino acids. Trimming removed 1 base from V and 1 base from J; junction bases left unmatched: 3. The CDR3 bases are TGTGCCAGCTCACCACTCAGCGGGGGGCGCACAGATACGCAGTATTTT. As protein: CASSPLSGGRTDTQYF.

The chain employs TRBV6-5 and TRBJ2-5, with TRBD2 identical over 9 bases. The V and J ends lost 8 bases and 3 bases, in that order; junction bases with no gene match: 7. Germline CDR1 is MNHEY and CDR2 is SVGAGI. There are 14 residues in the CDR3. DNA for the CDR3: TGTGCCAGCGCTCGGACTAGCGAAAAAGAGACCCAGTACTTC. As protein: CASARTSEKETQYF.

This chain links TRBV7-6 with TRBJ1-5, with D possibly matching TRBD1 (6 bases). This CDR3 is built from 14 residues. The V gene's germline CDR1 is SGHVS and CDR2 FNYEAQ. V was trimmed by 3 bases and J by 5 bases, leaving 11 bases between them. CDR3 nucleotide sequence: TGTGCCAGCAGCTTGGACAGCCGGTATCAGCCCCAGCATTTT. It codes for CASSLDSRYQPQHF.

The chain carries TRBV6-5 and TRBJ1-1; D ambiguous. Germline values: CDR1 MNHEY, CDR2 SVGAGI. The V end was cut by 5 bases, the J end by 8 bases, with 12 bases between. The CDR3 consists of 12 residues. The CDR3 spells CASSPLGGEAFF. For the CDR3, the DNA is TGTGCCAGCAGTCCTCTAGGCGGAGAAGCTTTCTTT.

The rearrangement joins TRBV7-6 to TRBJ1-6, with 8 bases aligning to TRBD1. The germline V gene has CDR1 SGHVS and CDR2 FNYEAQ. Unmatched junction bases numbered 11, after V lost 5 bases and J lost 5 bases. The CDR3 sequence is 17 residues long. CDR3 sequence reads: CASSQGTGPANNSPLHF. As DNA, the CDR3 is TGTGCCAGCAGCCAAGGGACAGGACCAGCCAATAATTCACCCCTCCACTTT.

The V call is TRBV5-1, the J call TRBJ1-2; D is possibly TRBD1 (6 bases). From germline, CDR1 is SGHRS and CDR2 YFSETQ. The CDR3 has 11 residues. The V end lost 7 bases, the J end lost 5 bases, and 9 bases lay between the germline ends. The CDR3 DNA sequence: TGCGCCAGCGGGGGGGCGTATGGCTACACCTTC. This codes for CASGGAYGYTF.

The chain couples TRBV11-3 to TRBJ2-1; maybe TRBD1 (6 bases). Deletions cut 4 bases from V and 4 bases from J, with 14 bases between. The CDR3 runs to 15 residues. Per the germline V gene, CDR1 is SGHNT and CDR2 is YENEEA. The CDR3 nucleotides are TGTGCCAGCAGCTCCACCGGGACAAAGTACAATGAGCAGTTCTTC. Protein sequence: CASSSTGTKYNEQFF.